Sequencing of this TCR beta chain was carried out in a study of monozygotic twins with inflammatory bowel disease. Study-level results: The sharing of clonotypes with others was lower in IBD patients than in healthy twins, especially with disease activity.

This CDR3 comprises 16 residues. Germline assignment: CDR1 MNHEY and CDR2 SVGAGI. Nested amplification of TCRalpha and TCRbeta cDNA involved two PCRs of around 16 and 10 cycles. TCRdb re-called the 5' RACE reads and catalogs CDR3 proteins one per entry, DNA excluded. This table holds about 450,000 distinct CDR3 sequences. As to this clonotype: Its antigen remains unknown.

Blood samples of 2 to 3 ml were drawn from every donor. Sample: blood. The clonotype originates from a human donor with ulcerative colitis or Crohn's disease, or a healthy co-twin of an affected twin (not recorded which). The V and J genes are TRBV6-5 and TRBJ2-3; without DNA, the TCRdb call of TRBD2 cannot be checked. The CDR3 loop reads CASSSIAGEGPDTQYF.